This is a list of T cell receptor beta chains from one sample in a study of blood T cell repertoires in COVID-19. TCRdb's table, derived via immunoSEQ multiplex PCR, lists solely in-frame clones and lacks some. This sample has hundreds of thousands of clones, with around 88% found just once. Sequenced sample: PBMCs or T cells enriched from blood (not recorded which). The receptors derive from a woman aged 35 to 49 who had recovered from COVID-19. Both conserved end residues are part of each CDR3. D genes are given only for firm matches. Only some rows state a clone size, as once, few, many or a class for expanded clones.

j_call v_call clone_size cdr3_length d_call cdr3_nt cdr3_aa
TRBJ2-7 TRBV7-9 . 15 TRBD1 TGTGCCAGCAGCCCACGCGGACAGGGTGCCAACGAGCAGTACTTC CASSPRGQGANEQYF
TRBJ2-1 TRBV11-2 . 15 TRBD2 TGTGCCAGCAGCGCCCGGACTAGCGGGATAGATGAGCAGTTCTTC CASSARTSGIDEQFF
TRBJ2-7 TRBV6-1 . 15 . TGTGCCAGCAGTGAAGGACCGACAACCCCCTACGAGCAGTACTTC CASSEGPTTPYEQYF
TRBJ2-2 TRBV28 once 14 . TGTGCCAGCAGTTTAGCGGGACGAGCCGGGGAGCTGTTTTTT CASSLAGRAGELFF
TRBJ1-2 TRBV18 . 15 TRBD1 TGTGCCAGCTCACCACCCGGACAGGTTAACTATGGCTACACCTTC CASSPPGQVNYGYTF
TRBJ2-3 TRBV3-1/TRBV3-2 . 14 TRBD2 TGTGCCAGCCGGACTAGCGGGAGGGCCGGTACGCAGTATTTT CASRTSGRAGTQYF
TRBJ2-3 TRBV5-8 few 14 TRBD2 TGTGCCAGCACTGTGGGGAGGGAGCGCGATACGCAGTATTTT CASTVGRERDTQYF
TRBJ1-1 TRBV7-8 . 13 . TGTGCCAGCAGCTGGATAGGGGACACTGAAGCTTTCTTT CASSWIGDTEAFF
TRBJ2-1 TRBV4-1 . 15 TRBD1 TGCGCCAGCAGCGCTACAGGGGGGATCGACAATGAGCAGTTCTTC CASSATGGIDNEQFF
TRBJ1-4 TRBV4-3 . 15 TRBD1 TGCGCCAGCAGCCAGGGGGACAGGGTGAGCGAAAAACTGTTTTTT CASSQGDRVSEKLFF
TRBJ1-5 TRBV18 . 15 . TGTGCCAGCTCACCCCTCAACGGGGTAGGACAGCCCCAGCATTTT CASSPLNGVGQPQHF
TRBJ2-7 TRBV6-5 . 15 TRBD1 TGTGCCAGCAGTTCGAGGGGGCGAAGCTCCTACGAGCAGTACTTC CASSSRGRSSYEQYF
TRBJ1-2 TRBV19 few 15 TRBD1 TGTGCCAGTAGAGTATTTGGACAGGGGAACTATGGCTACACCTTC CASRVFGQGNYGYTF
TRBJ2-7 TRBV5-5 . 15 TRBD2 TGTGCCAGCAGCTTAGACCTAGCGGAATCCTACGAGCAGTACTTC CASSLDLAESYEQYF
TRBJ1-3 TRBV19 once 17 TRBD1 TGTGCCAGTACCTCTCCTACAGGGGCCCGGGGAGGAAACACCATATATTTT CASTSPTGARGGNTIYF
TRBJ1-1 TRBV6-2/TRBV6-3 once 13 . TGTGCCAGCAGTCCACAGGGGAACACTGAAGCTTTCTTT CASSPQGNTEAFF
TRBJ2-3 TRBV2 once 13 . TGTGCCAGCGGAGGGGTGAGGACAGATACGCAGTATTTT CASGGVRTDTQYF
TRBJ2-5 TRBV19 . 14 TRBD1 TGTGCCAGTAGTAGCGGGACAGGGGGTCAGACCCAGTACTTC CASSSGTGGQTQYF
TRBJ2-7 TRBV14 . 14 . TGTGCCAGCAGCGGGCGCCGTGGGTCCTACGAGCAGTACTTC CASSGRRGSYEQYF
TRBJ1-5 TRBV21-1 . 16 . TGTGCCAGCAGCAAAGCGCTGGGGACAGGACCACGGCCCCAGCATTTT CASSKALGTGPRPQHF
TRBJ2-5 TRBV7-9 . 15 TRBD2 TGTGCCAGCAGCTTAAGTCTAGCGGGACAAGAGACCCAGTACTTC CASSLSLAGQETQYF
TRBJ2-4 TRBV7-6 . 14 . TGTGCCAGCAGCTTTCCGGGGGCCAAAAACATTCAGTACTTC CASSFPGAKNIQYF
TRBJ2-1 TRBV4-1 . 16 TRBD2 TGCGCCAGCAGCCGAGCCCTAGCGGGAGGATACAATGAGCAGTTCTTC CASSRALAGGYNEQFF
TRBJ1-4 TRBV21-1 . 15 . TGTGCCAGCAGCAAAGCGAAGCAGGGGGGTGGAAAACTGTTTTTT CASSKAKQGGGKLFF
TRBJ2-5 TRBV7-2 . 19 TRBD2 TGTGCCAGCAGCTTAGTCCCTCCGGGACTAGCGGGCCCCCAAGAGACCCAGTACTTC CASSLVPPGLAGPQETQYF
TRBJ2-7 TRBV28 . 15 TRBD1 TGTGCCAGCCGTCCCCAAGGGGACAGGGAATACGAGCAGTACTTC CASRPQGDREYEQYF
TRBJ2-3 TRBV27 . 21 TRBD2 TGTGCCAGCAGTCTTTCTGCGCTTCGGACTAGCGGGAGTTCAGGCACAGATACGCAGTATTTT CASSLSALRTSGSSGTDTQYF
TRBJ1-6 TRBV28 . 15 TRBD1 TGTGCCAGCAGGTACCAGGACAGGGGATCCTCACCCCTCCACTTT CASRYQDRGSSPLHF
TRBJ1-2 TRBV7-9 . 14 . TGTGCCAGCAGCCGCACGTCGGGGGAAGATGGCTACACCTTC CASSRTSGEDGYTF
TRBJ1-1 TRBV12-3/TRBV12-4 . 13 TRBD1 TGTGCCAGCACCTGGGACAGGAACACTGAAGCTTTCTTT CASTWDRNTEAFF
TRBJ2-7 TRBV7-6 . 14 TRBD2 TGTGCCAGCAGTCCCGGACTAGCGACTGAAGAGCAGTACTTC CASSPGLATEEQYF
TRBJ2-3 TRBV6-2/TRBV6-3 . 14 TRBD2 TGTGCCAGCAGCCCCGGCGGGAGCAAAGATACGCAGTATTTT CASSPGGSKDTQYF
TRBJ2-5 TRBV7-2 . 14 . TGTGCCAGCAGCTTTCAGGGAATACAAGAGACCCAGTACTTC CASSFQGIQETQYF
TRBJ2-1 TRBV27 . 15 TRBD2 TGTGCCAGCAGTCCCCTAGCGGGAGGGAACAATGAGCAGTTCTTC CASSPLAGGNNEQFF
TRBJ2-7 TRBV29-1 . 20 TRBD1 TGCAGCGCCCCTCCTAACCGGCGGGACAGGGGGCGCGGTAGCATCCACGAGCAGTACTTC CSAPPNRRDRGRGSIHEQYF
TRBJ2-4 TRBV27 few 14 . TGTGCCAGCCGTGAGGCCGGTAACAAAAACATTCAGTACTTC CASREAGNKNIQYF
TRBJ2-1 TRBV7-2 . 17 TRBD1 TGTGCCAGCAGTGAAACCAGGGGGTTTCGTTCCTACAATGAACAGTTCTTC CASSETRGFRSYNEQFF
TRBJ2-7 TRBV7-3 few 13 . TGTGCCAGCAGCTTAGGACAGCACTACGAGCAGTACTTC CASSLGQHYEQYF
TRBJ2-7 TRBV2 . 15 TRBD2 TGTGCCAGCAGGGCAGGACTAGCGCTCTCCTACGAGCAGTACTTC CASRAGLALSYEQYF
TRBJ1-4 TRBV3-1/TRBV3-2 . 15 . TGTGCCAGCAGCCAGCCCGAACGGGTCGGGGAAAAACTGTTTTTT CASSQPERVGEKLFF
TRBJ1-2 TRBV15 once 14 . TGTGCCACCAGCTACGGGTGGGGCGGCTATGGCTACACCTTC CATSYGWGGYGYTF
TRBJ1-2 TRBV7-2 . 16 . TGTGCCAGCAGCCAAACTAGGACAGCGATGGGATATGGCTACACCTTC CASSQTRTAMGYGYTF
TRBJ1-1 TRBV19 . 17 TRBD1 TGTGCCAGTAGTAGTATGGGTGTCGGCAGGGGGCTTACTGAAGCTTTCTTT CASSSMGVGRGLTEAFF
TRBJ2-7 TRBV7-9 few 16 TRBD2 TGTGCCAGCAGCTCGGGGACTAGCGGCACCTTGTACGAGCAGTACTTC CASSSGTSGTLYEQYF
TRBJ1-6 TRBV20-1 . 15 . TGCAGTGCTAGTGACAGCAGGGAGGGTAATTCACCCCTCCACTTT CSASDSREGNSPLHF